Below are 18 T cell receptor beta chains sequenced from a single sample in a study of T cells in women clearing cervical HPV infection. Measured with immunoSEQ multiplex PCR; TCRdb has only the in-frame clones, and not every one. The table lists 45,000 to 50,000 clones. Specimen: blood buffy coat. The source of these receptors is a woman between 18 and 70 years old with a cervical HPV16 infection that either progressed to CIN3+ or cleared (not recorded which).

CDR3 residues: CAWSVELGGYEQYF. The part of the CDR3 DNA that was read is TGTGCCTGGAGTGTTGAGTTAGGGGGCTACGAG. This chain connects TRBV30 to TRBJ2-7; the D gene is possibly TRBD1 (6 bases). The read ends 3 residues early relative to the CDR3; the germline J gene fills the gap. Germline CDR1 GTSNPN, CDR2 SVGIG (reference sequence). V was shortened by 0 bases and J by 3 bases, with 12 bases between the two germline ends. The CDR3 runs to 14 residues.

Remarks on this clone: The CDR3 end lies 3 residues beyond the end of the read and is filled in from the germline J gene. The genes are TRBV6-2 or TRBV6-3 and TRBJ2-5; TRBD2 matches at 10 bases. CDR3 size: 16 residues. Germline lookup yields CDR1 MNHEY and CDR2 SVGEGT. With 1 base clipped from V and 5 bases from J, the junction kept 7 bases outside the gene matches. CDR3 sequence reads: CASSYFTSGIGETQYF. The sequenced part of the CDR3 DNA is TGTGCCAGCAGTTACTTTACTAGCGGGATAGGGGAGACC.

On this clone itself: The CDR3 end lies 3 residues beyond the end of the read and is filled in from the germline J gene. The chain is built from TRBV20-1 and TRBJ2-7; D gene uncertain. The CDR3 extends over 12 amino acids. Germline V CDR1 and CDR2: DFQATT, SNEGSKA (reference sequence). The V end lost 3 bases, the J end lost 3 bases, and 9 bases lay between the germline ends. The sequenced CDR3 bases are TGCAGTGCTAGCGTTCCTAACTACGAG. This sequence encodes CSASVPNYE. The whole CDR3 is CSASVPNYEQYF.

As regards this clone: The read halts 3 residues ahead of the CDR3 end, with the missing end drawn from the germline J gene. The rearrangement links TRBV10-1 to TRBJ2-3; perhaps TRBD2 as D (6 bases). The germline gives CDR1 WNHNN, CDR2 SYGVQD (reference sequence). V lost 2 bases to trimming and J lost 5 bases, with 11 bases between them. This CDR3 comprises 14 residues. CDR3: CASSEGGIEDTQYF. CDR3 DNA (partial): TGCGCCAGCAGTGAGGGGGGGATAGAAGATACG.

Note on this clone: The read ends 3 residues before the CDR3 terminus; that terminus is restored from the germline J gene. This chain uses TRBV20-1 with TRBJ2-7; D not certain. From germline, CDR1 is DFQATT and CDR2 SNEGSKA (reference sequence). This CDR3 region has 14 residues. With 3 bases removed from V and 2 bases from J, the gap between germline ends came to 14 bases. The CDR3 is CSASDFRSPYEQYF. The sequenced CDR3 bases are TGCAGTGCTAGCGACTTTCGCAGCCCCTACGAG.

Regarding this clone: Read coverage stops 3 residues before the CDR3 terminus; the germline J gene supplies the remainder. This chain connects TRBV20-1 to TRBJ1-1; TRBD1 is a possible D gene (5 bases). Germline V gives CDR1 DFQATT, CDR2 SNEGSKA (reference sequence). The CDR3 totals 11 residues. The CDR3 sequence is CSALEQDRAFF. The covered CDR3 bases are TGCAGTGCTTTGGAACAGGATCGG.

A note on this clone: Sequencing ends 3 residues short of the CDR3 end; the germline J gene provides the rest. The chain joins TRBV2 to TRBJ1-5; no reliable D call. V lost 7 bases, J lost 7 bases, and 14 bases lay in between. The CDR3 totals 13 residues. Germline assignment: CDR1 SNHLY and CDR2 FYNNEI. CDR3 bases read: TGTGCCAGCAACTACGGACTTAAACAGCCC. Translating it yields CASNYGLKQP. The entire CDR3 protein is CASNYGLKQPQHF. The entire variable domain, with the rest obtained from reference TRBV2 and TRBJ1-5, is as follows: EPEVTQTPSHQVTQMGQEVILRCVPISNHLYFYWYRQILGQKVEFLVSFYNNEISEKSEIFDDQFSVERPDGSNFTLKIRSTKLEDSAMYFCASNYGLKQPQHFGDGTRLSIL.

As for this clone: From the germline J gene comes the end of the CDR3, since the read stops 3 residues before it. The chain recombines TRBV5-1 with TRBJ2-7, with 9 nucleotides matching TRBD1. With V trimmed by 4 bases and J by 3 bases, 11 bases remained unmatched. The CDR3 extends over 16 amino acids. CDR1 and CDR2 (germline): SGHRS, YFSETQ. CDR3 DNA, as far as it was read: TGCGCCAGCAGCCCGTCGACAGGGGGAAAGGTCTACGAG. It is translated as CASSPSTGGKVYE. In full, the CDR3 is CASSPSTGGKVYEQYF.

A remark on this clone: Read sequence stops 3 residues before the CDR3 end, and the germline J gene provides the missing end. The chain has TRBV7-3 and TRBJ2-2; 12 bases are a match to TRBD2. CDR3 length equals 18 residues. Germline V gives CDR1 SGHTA, CDR2 FQGTGA. V shed 5 bases and J 0 bases; nucleotides not matched to a gene: 7. The sequenced CDR3 bases are TGTGCCAGCAGCCCCGGACTAGCGGGGATATCGAACACCGGGGAG. Translating gives CASSPGLAGISNTGE. From start to end, the CDR3 is CASSPGLAGISNTGELFF.

Here the CDR3 reads CASSDSGGAQETQYF. The sequenced part of the CDR3 DNA is TGTGCCAGTAGTGATAGCGGGGGGGCCCAAGAGACC. The genes are TRBV19 and TRBJ2-5; 11 nucleotides align to TRBD2. The sequence runs out 3 residues before the end of the CDR3; the remainder is reconstructed from the germline J gene. The V gene's germline CDR1 is LNHDA and CDR2 SQIVND (reference sequence). Losses at the gene ends were 5 bases for V and 1 base for J; bases not matched to a gene: 3. The CDR3 contains 15 residues.

Notes on this clone: The CDR3 goes on 3 residues after the read ends, and that part is filled in from the germline J gene. The V gene is TRBV7-2, the J gene TRBJ2-2; D is ambiguous. Trimming removed 2 bases from V and 0 bases from J, with 4 bases in between. Germline CDR1 SGHTA, CDR2 FQGNSA. The CDR3 length is 14 residues. CDR3 bases read: TGTGCCAGCAGCTTATTCTCGAACACCGGGGAG. Translation gives CASSLFSNTGE. The whole CDR3 sequence is CASSLFSNTGELFF.

As concerns this clone: The read is 3 residues too short to cover the CDR3 end, so that end is filled in from the germline J gene. V is TRBV18 and J is TRBJ1-1, with D possibly matching TRBD1 (5 bases). This CDR3 is 14 amino acids long. Trimming removed 1 base from V and 3 bases from J, with 9 bases in between. The germline V gene encodes CDR1 KGHSH and CDR2 LQKENI. The CDR3 is CASSPRPGDTEAFF. The part of the CDR3 DNA that was read is TGTGCCAGCTCACCACGACCGGGGGACACTGAA.

In regard to this clone: The read finishes 3 residues shy of the CDR3 end, and the germline J gene is used to complete it. The J gene is TRBJ2-7, the V gene TRBV6-2 or TRBV6-3; TRBD2 aligns across 8 bases. Germline assignment: CDR1 MNHEY and CDR2 SVGEGT. This CDR3 is 15 amino acids long. Trimming removed 6 bases from V and 5 bases from J; junction bases left unmatched: 12. The CDR3: CASSPFSSGINEQYF. The part of the CDR3 DNA that was read is TGTGCCAGCAGCCCCTTTAGTAGCGGGATAAACGAG.

To note about this clone: Read coverage stops 3 residues before the CDR3 terminus; the germline J gene supplies the remainder. The chain links TRBV7-9 to TRBJ2-2; the match to TRBD1 covers 8 bases. The CDR3 is 14 amino acids. The trim removed 7 bases at V and 4 bases at J, leaving 5 bases unmatched. In germline, CDR1 is SEHNR, CDR2 FQNEAQ (reference sequence). This CDR3 is CASNMDRATGELFF. The CDR3 bases that were read are TGTGCCAGCAACATGGACAGGGCCACCGGGGAG.

Comments on this clone: The CDR3 end falls 3 residues outside the read, so it is completed with the germline J gene. V is TRBV7-6 and J is TRBJ2-3, with 8 positions matching TRBD2. The CDR3 extends over 14 amino acids. Germline V gene sequence: CDR1 SGHVS, CDR2 FNYEAQ. The CDR3 sequence: CASSPGGAAQPQYF. The sequenced CDR3 bases are TGTGCCAGCAGCCCCGGGGGGGCGGCTCAGCCG.

The CDR3 reads CAWSFGGGAYEQYF. The CDR3 DNA, read in part, is TGTGCCTGGAGTTTCGGCGGGGGAGCCTACGAG. The rearrangement uses TRBV30 and TRBJ2-7; 7 bases match TRBD2. The CDR3 end falls 3 residues outside the read, so it is completed with the germline J gene. The germline CDR1 and CDR2 sequences are GTSNPN and SVGIG (reference sequence). This CDR3 has 14 residues. V dropped 2 bases and J dropped 2; count of bases not matched to a gene: 6. Full variable domain (missing parts from reference TRBV30 and TRBJ2-7): SQTIHQWPATLVQPVGSPLSLECTVEGTSNPNLYWYRQAAGRGLQLLFYSVGIGQISSEVPQNLSASRPQDRQFILSSKKLLLSDSGFYLCAWSFGGGAYEQYFGPGTRLTVT.

A remark on this clone: The read ends 3 residues before the CDR3 terminus; that terminus is restored from the germline J gene. The J gene is TRBJ2-3, the V gene TRBV5-4; tentative D call: TRBD1 (6 bases). V shed 4 bases and J shed 3 bases, with 9 bases lying between them. CDR1 SGHNT and CDR2 YYREEE come from the germline V gene (reference sequence). The CDR3 has 13 amino acids. The DNA read from the CDR3 is TGTGCCAGCAGCGAGGACAGAACAGATACG. It is translated as CASSEDRTDT. The whole CDR3 region reads CASSEDRTDTQYF.

The CDR3 is CASSMDRGTDTQYF. The DNA read from the CDR3 is TGTGCCAGTAGTATGGACAGGGGCACAGATACG. V is TRBV19 and J is TRBJ2-3; 8 nucleotides align to TRBD1. The read comes to an end 3 residues before the CDR3 does, leaving the germline J gene to fill in the end. Germline V CDR1 and CDR2: LNHDA, SQIVND (reference sequence). The junction had 0 bases not matched to a gene; V was cut back by 3 bases and J by 1 base. This CDR3 is 14 amino acids long.